This T cell receptor (beta chain) originates from a study of blood T cell repertoires in COVID-19. Using immunoSEQ multiplex PCR, the repertoire was profiled, and TCRdb retains in-frame clones only, with some absent. The table shows roughly 200,000 clones, with 75% to 90% occurring only once. This CDR3 comprises 14 residues. Trimming shortened V by 6 bases and J by 2 bases, and 10 bases separated the two germline ends. Germline assignment: CDR1 MNHEY and CDR2 SVGAGI. The receptor was derived from a woman in her 30s who had been exposed to COVID-19. Source material: PBMCs or T cells enriched from blood (not recorded which). The chain links TRBV6-5 to TRBJ1-4; a weak D match, TRBD1 (5 bases). In DNA form, the CDR3 reads TGTGCCAGCAGCGGGGGGACGACTAATGAAAAACTGTTTTTT. This gives the protein CASSGGTTNEKLFF.